This T cell receptor beta chain derives from a study of T cell repertoires in cytomegalovirus infection. The wider study: It can be stated that public TCR beta signatures indicated CMV infection as well as a matching HLA type.

This clonotype was seen a handful of times. Its antigen is unknown. Study-level findings and limits: Cumulative frequency of public TCR beta families picked out carriers of CMV plus the relevant HLA.

Each CDR3 protein gets one entry after TCRdb re-called the reads with MiXCR. The top ten clones hold 2.8% of a sample with around 740,000 distinct CDR3 sequences, under 40% of them seen once. The CDR3 covers 15 residues. V dropped 4 bases and J dropped 0; count of bases not matched to a gene: 2. Germline CDR1 reads MNHNS; CDR2 reads SASEGT. The specimen sequenced was PBMCs. The source is a human donor in good health (CMV status not recorded). Some clones in this sample may be carry-over from other donors' samples. The rearrangement joins TRBV6-1 to TRBJ2-2, with 7 bases matching TRBD2. CDR3 in DNA: TGTGCCAGCAGTGTAAGCGGGGCGAACACCGGGGAGCTGTTTTTT. This sequence encodes CASSVSGANTGELFF.